These 6 T cell receptor beta chains were sequenced from one sample in a study of T cells after yellow fever vaccination. Each CDR3 protein gets one entry after TCRdb re-called the 5' RACE reads with MiXCR. The table has hundreds of thousands of distinct CDR3 sequences, 21% seen once. The sample was PBMCs, taken about 20 days after the first yellow fever vaccination. These receptors were obtained from a man aged 18 to 30 who received the YFV17D yellow fever vaccine.

This clonotype occurred a few times. This sequence joins TRBV7-8 and TRBJ1-1, with a weak D call TRBD1 (6 bases). V was clipped by 5 bases and J by 7 bases, with 11 bases between them. The V gene's germline CDR1 is SGHVS and CDR2 FQNEAQ. The CDR3 extends over 12 amino acids. The CDR3 DNA follows: TGTGCCAGCAGCCCCGGACAGCATGAAGCTTTCTTT. Translated: CASSPGQHEAFF.

DNA for the CDR3: TGTGCCAGCAGACCCGTAGCGGGGAGGGAAGATACGCAGTATTTT. It specifies CASRPVAGREDTQYF. The J gene is TRBJ2-3, the V gene TRBV7-9, with 8 bases aligning to TRBD2. From germline, CDR1 is SEHNR and CDR2 FQNEAQ (reference sequence). Trimming at V came to 6 bases and at J to 5 bases, leaving 10 bases not matched to a gene. This CDR3 region has 15 residues.

This clonotype was observed a handful of times. V gene TRBV5-1 combines with J gene TRBJ2-5; D might be TRBD1 (6 bases). V lost 3 bases and J lost 2, with 14 bases in between. The CDR3 consists of 15 residues. Germline V gene data show CDR1 as SGHRS and CDR2 as YFSETQ. CDR3 nucleotides: TGCGCCAGCAGCTCACTACCTGGGACACAAGAGACCCAGTACTTC. Its protein is CASSSLPGTQETQYF.

The V call is TRBV10-2, the J call TRBJ2-7; maybe TRBD1 (5 bases). Germline lookup yields CDR1 WSHSY and CDR2 SAAADI. The CDR3 runs 14 residues. Trimming cost V 3 bases and J 0 bases, with 9 bases left between them. CDR3 in DNA: TGCGCCAGCAGTGAAAGCAGGGCCTCCTACGAGCAGTACTTC. Translating it yields CASSESRASYEQYF.

This clonotype was detected a few times. J is TRBJ2-3 and V is TRBV4-1, with no clear D. Germline values: CDR1 MGHRA, CDR2 YSYEKL. The V gene lost 3 bases and the J gene lost 0 bases, with 7 bases spanning the gap. This CDR3 region has 14 residues. The CDR3 spells CASSQSASTDTQYF. For the CDR3, the DNA is TGCGCCAGCAGCCAGTCGGCGAGCACAGATACGCAGTATTTT.

This chain uses TRBV16 with TRBJ1-5; D is unclear. Germline assignment: CDR1 KGHSY and CDR2 FQNENV. The CDR3 spans 15 residues. Trimming pared 0 bases from V and 3 bases from J, leaving 9 bases between. Here the CDR3 DNA reads TGTGCCAGCAGCCAATCTGGGCAAAACAATCAGCCCCAGCATTTT. As protein: CASSQSGQNNQPQHF.